This T cell receptor beta chain was sequenced during a study of T cell clones after liver transplantation. The CDR3 covers 16 residues. CDR1 and CDR2 (germline): SGHRS, YFSETQ. Trimming removed 2 bases at V and 0 bases at J, with 12 bases between. This table comes from immunoSEQ multiplex PCR, and its TCRdb copy is limited to in-frame clones, with some not included. The sample yields approximately 65,000 clones, 85% to 95% seen once. The receptor was isolated from a human patient who received a liver transplant. The T cells may come from the graft donor. Source: CD4+ T cells from blood, taken less than 27 months after liver transplant. This chain uses TRBV5-1 with TRBJ2-1, with D tentatively TRBD2 (6 bases). The CDR3 DNA follows: TGCGCCAGCAGCTTCGGACTAACTAGCTCCTACAATGAGCAGTTCTTC. This sequence encodes CASSFGLTSSYNEQFF.